A selection of T cell receptor beta chains follows, all from one sample in a study of T cells in Graves' hyperthyroidism and ophthalmopathy. Each CDR3 protein is one row after TCRdb ran MiXCR on the multiplex PCR reads. The sample includes approximately 510,000 distinct CDR3 sequences, roughly 20% of them seen just once. Sample: blood. The source is a man aged 18 to 30 with Graves' hyperthyroidism. The CDR3 runs from the conserved cysteine through the conserved F or W. The D gene is left open where the match is weak. Rows give clone size only sometimes, using once, few, many, or a class for an expanded clone.

d_gene,len,j_gene,abundance,v_gene,CDR3nt,CDR3aa
TRBD1,14,TRBJ2-5,once,TRBV13,TGTGCCAGCAGCCGGGGACAGGGATATGAGACCCAGTACTTC,CASSRGQGYETQYF
TRBD1,16,TRBJ1-1,.,TRBV5-1,TGCGCCAGCAGCACTGGACAGGGAGCAATGAACACTGAAGCTTTCTTT,CASSTGQGAMNTEAFF
.,15,TRBJ2-5,many,TRBV9,TGTGCCAGCAGCGTAGGGGGCTCCCCCCAAGAGACCCAGTACTTC,CASSVGGSPQETQYF
.,13,TRBJ1-5,many,TRBV2,TGTGCCAGCGCCCCTGGCGTAAATCAGCCCCAGCATTTT,CASAPGVNQPQHF
.,15,TRBJ2-2,many,TRBV28,TGTGCCAGCAAATCGGGACATAGTCTCATCGGGGAGCTGTTTTTT,CASKSGHSLIGELFF
TRBD1,15,TRBJ1-2,.,TRBV6-1,TGTGCCAGCAGGGAGACAGGGCGGATTAACTATGGCTACACCTTC,CASRETGRINYGYTF
TRBD1,14,TRBJ1-1,few,TRBV7-8,TGTGCCAGCAGCTTATGGGAGGGGGCTGCTGAAGCTTTCTTT,CASSLWEGAAEAFF
.,14,TRBJ1-2,few,TRBV14,TGTGCCAGCAGCCCTCTCAATGGCTACTATGGCTACACCTTC,CASSPLNGYYGYTF
.,14,TRBJ2-5,.,TRBV12-3/TRBV12-4,TGTGCCAGCGGGACGAGGGGGGGCCGGGAGACCCAGTACTTC,CASGTRGGRETQYF
TRBD1,13,TRBJ1-1,.,TRBV6-1,TGTGCCAGCAGCGATATGCAGGGGGGTGAAGCTTTCTTT,CASSDMQGGEAFF
.,15,TRBJ2-5,many,TRBV12-3/TRBV12-4,TGTGCCAGCAGTTTAGGGGTCTTAGATGGTGAGACCCAGTACTTC,CASSLGVLDGETQYF
TRBD2,14,TRBJ2-7,many,TRBV6-1,TGTGCCAGCAGTCGGACTAGCGGGGCCTACGAGCAGTACTTC,CASSRTSGAYEQYF
.,14,TRBJ1-1,.,TRBV10-3,TGTGCCATCAGTGAACGGACAGCGAACACTGAAGCTTTCTTT,CAISERTANTEAFF
.,13,TRBJ2-7,.,TRBV28,TGTGCCAGCAGTTTCCCCGTAGTACACGAGCAGTACTTC,CASSFPVVHEQYF
.,15,TRBJ1-2,many,TRBV15,TGTGCCACCAGCAGAGACGGGCAGGGGCGAAGTGGCTACACCTTC,CATSRDGQGRSGYTF
TRBD1,15,TRBJ2-7,few,TRBV5-1,TGCGCCAGCAGTACTACGGGACAGAGGATAACCGAGCAGTACTTC,CASSTTGQRITEQYF
TRBD1,17,TRBJ1-1,many,TRBV4-1,TGCGCCAGCAGCCACCCGGGTGAAGGGGGCTTAAGGACTGAAGCTTTCTTT,CASSHPGEGGLRTEAFF
.,15,TRBJ1-5,many,TRBV7-8,TGTGCCAGCAGCGCCACCTACTTCCCCAGTCAGCCCCAGCATTTT,CASSATYFPSQPQHF
.,15,TRBJ2-5,many,TRBV18,TGTGCCAGCTCGCCGGCGGCCGGAGGCGGAGAGACCCAGTACTTC,CASSPAAGGGETQYF
TRBD1,14,TRBJ2-7,.,TRBV12-3/TRBV12-4,TGTGCCAGCAGTCCGAGACAGGGCGGCCACGAGCAGTACTTC,CASSPRQGGHEQYF
TRBD1,17,TRBJ2-7,.,TRBV25-1,TGTGCCAGCAGTGGAAACCAAGGGGGCCTCTCATCCTACGAGCAGTACTTC,CASSGNQGGLSSYEQYF
.,13,TRBJ1-2,many,TRBV15,TGTGCCACCAGCAGAGCAGGGAGGCATGGCTACACCTTC,CATSRAGRHGYTF
TRBD2,14,TRBJ2-7,.,TRBV6-2/TRBV6-3,TGTGCCAGCAGACTAGCGGGCGCTACCTACGAGCAGTACTTC,CASRLAGATYEQYF
.,15,TRBJ2-7,.,TRBV5-1,TGCGCCAGCAGCCAACCCGGGACGGTAGAGATCGAGCAGTACTTC,CASSQPGTVEIEQYF